This T cell receptor (beta chain) was recorded in a study of control samples from healthy donors and cancer patients. The table came from immunoSEQ multiplex PCR; TCRdb's copy has only in-frame clones and leaves some out. The sample consists of about 51,000 clones, over 85% of them appearing once. V dropped 8 bases and J dropped 4; count of bases not matched to a gene: 15. The CDR3 covers 15 residues. The V gene's germline CDR1 is GTSNPN and CDR2 SVGIG (reference sequence). What was sequenced was PBMCs. The sequence came from a man in his forties with colorectal cancer. This sequence joins TRBV30 and TRBJ1-2; the match to TRBD1 covers 8 bases. The CDR3 sequence: CAMAGQGFSGYGYTF. CDR3 in DNA: TGTGCCATGGCAGGACAGGGCTTCAGTGGCTATGGCTACACCTTC.